These T cell receptor beta chains were read from a single sample in a study of T-cell memory formation after mild COVID-19. TCRdb re-analysed the 5' RACE reads in MiXCR, keeping a single row per CDR3 protein. This table has fewer than 200,000 distinct CDR3 sequences, around a fifth appearing once. Sequencing was done on a sample of PBMCs or a T cell subset sorted from them (not recorded which). The source is an adult woman who had mild COVID-19 (a few samples of this study predate the infection). Cell type and time point are not known. The CDR3 runs from the conserved cysteine through the conserved F or W. The D gene is left open where the match is weak. Only part of the rows carry a size: once, few, many, or a class if the clone is expanded.

abundance: NA
d_gene: TRBD1
j_gene: TRBJ1-4
v_gene: TRBV7-9
CDR3nt: TGTGCCAGCAGCTTGACAGGGTCACATGAAAAACTGTTTTTT
CDR3aa: CASSLTGSHEKLFF

abundance: NA
d_gene: TRBD2
j_gene: TRBJ2-1
v_gene: TRBV7-6
CDR3nt: TGTGCCAGCAGCTTCGGTCGGGGGGGGAGCAATGAGCAGTTCTTC
CDR3aa: CASSFGRGGSNEQFF

abundance: NA
d_gene: TRBD2
j_gene: TRBJ2-7
v_gene: TRBV2
CDR3nt: TGTGCCAGCAGTGAAGGTCCGAGCGGGAGCTCCTACGAGCAGTACTTC
CDR3aa: CASSEGPSGSSYEQYF

abundance: few
d_gene: NA
j_gene: TRBJ2-3
v_gene: TRBV6-5
CDR3nt: TGTGCCAGCAGTTACGGGCCGTGGGATACGCAGTATTTT
CDR3aa: CASSYGPWDTQYF

abundance: NA
d_gene: NA
j_gene: TRBJ2-7
v_gene: TRBV5-1
CDR3nt: TGCGCCAGCAGCTTCGATGTAGGGCAGGCCTCCTACGAGCAGTACTTC
CDR3aa: CASSFDVGQASYEQYF

abundance: few
d_gene: NA
j_gene: TRBJ2-3
v_gene: TRBV24-1
CDR3nt: TGTGCCACCAGTGGGGATCAGGGTACAGATACGCAGTATTTT
CDR3aa: CATSGDQGTDTQYF

abundance: few
d_gene: TRBD1
j_gene: TRBJ2-1
v_gene: TRBV4-1
CDR3nt: TGCGCCAGCAGCCTTGACAGGGGTGGCTCCTATGAGCAGTTCTTC
CDR3aa: CASSLDRGGSYEQFF

abundance: NA
d_gene: NA
j_gene: TRBJ2-6
v_gene: TRBV5-1
CDR3nt: TGCGCCAGCAGCTTGGAGGCAGTAGCCTCTGGGGCCAACGTCCTGACTTTC
CDR3aa: CASSLEAVASGANVLTF

abundance: few
d_gene: NA
j_gene: TRBJ2-7
v_gene: TRBV4-1
CDR3nt: TGCGCCAGCAGCCAAGAGGGTTTTCCAGCCGAGCAGTACTTC
CDR3aa: CASSQEGFPAEQYF

abundance: many
d_gene: NA
j_gene: TRBJ1-1
v_gene: TRBV27
CDR3nt: TGTGCCAGCAGTTTTACAGCGAACACTGAAGCTTTCTTT
CDR3aa: CASSFTANTEAFF

abundance: few
d_gene: TRBD1
j_gene: TRBJ1-5
v_gene: TRBV5-1
CDR3nt: TGCGCCAGCAGCTTAGGACAGGGGGATCAGCCCCAGCATTTT
CDR3aa: CASSLGQGDQPQHF

abundance: NA
d_gene: NA
j_gene: TRBJ2-1
v_gene: TRBV13
CDR3nt: TGTGCCAGCAGCTCCGCACTAGGGGGCTCCTACAATGAGCAGTTCTTC
CDR3aa: CASSSALGGSYNEQFF

abundance: NA
d_gene: TRBD2
j_gene: TRBJ2-5
v_gene: TRBV10-2
CDR3nt: TGCGCCAGCAGTAGGTCTAGCGGGACTCAAGAGACCCAGTACTTC
CDR3aa: CASSRSSGTQETQYF

abundance: few
d_gene: TRBD1
j_gene: TRBJ1-6
v_gene: TRBV7-9
CDR3nt: TGTGCCAGCAGCGGGCCGGGACAGGGGAATTCACCCCTCCACTTT
CDR3aa: CASSGPGQGNSPLHF

abundance: NA
d_gene: NA
j_gene: TRBJ1-1
v_gene: TRBV30
CDR3nt: TGTGCCTGGAGTGTATATGGGGCCGCTGAAGCTTTCTTT
CDR3aa: CAWSVYGAAEAFF

abundance: few
d_gene: NA
j_gene: TRBJ2-3
v_gene: TRBV7-3
CDR3nt: TGTGCCAGTCGACAAGGAAGCACAGATACGCAGTATTTT
CDR3aa: CASRQGSTDTQYF

abundance: few
d_gene: NA
j_gene: TRBJ2-1
v_gene: TRBV7-6
CDR3nt: TGTGCCAGCAGCTTAGGAGTGGGAAGCTCCTACAATGAGCAGTTCTTC
CDR3aa: CASSLGVGSSYNEQFF

abundance: NA
d_gene: NA
j_gene: TRBJ1-5
v_gene: TRBV7-8
CDR3nt: TGTGCCAGCAGCTTAGTGTGGGGGTCCCAGCATTTT
CDR3aa: CASSLVWGSQHF

abundance: NA
d_gene: TRBD1
j_gene: TRBJ1-5
v_gene: TRBV29-1
CDR3nt: TGCAGCGTGGGGACAGGGGGCTTCAATCAGCCCCAGAATTTT
CDR3aa: CSVGTGGFNQPQNF

abundance: few
d_gene: NA
j_gene: TRBJ2-1
v_gene: TRBV6-4
CDR3nt: TGTGCCAGCAGTGATAGGGCGGAGGCCGGCAATGAGCAGTTCTTC
CDR3aa: CASSDRAEAGNEQFF

abundance: NA
d_gene: NA
j_gene: TRBJ2-5
v_gene: TRBV7-9
CDR3nt: TGTGCCAGCAGCTTAGCGAATTCGGGGGAAGAGACCCAGTACTTC
CDR3aa: CASSLANSGEETQYF

abundance: few
d_gene: NA
j_gene: TRBJ2-7
v_gene: TRBV19
CDR3nt: TGTGCCAGTAGTATAGGGCTCGGCTCCCGCTCCTACGAGCAGTACTTC
CDR3aa: CASSIGLGSRSYEQYF

abundance: NA
d_gene: NA
j_gene: TRBJ2-3
v_gene: TRBV20-1
CDR3nt: TGCACCCCGCAAGCCCAAAGCACAGATACGCAGTATTTT
CDR3aa: CTPQAQSTDTQYF

abundance: NA
d_gene: TRBD1
j_gene: TRBJ2-3
v_gene: TRBV6-6
CDR3nt: TGTGCCAGCAGTTACCCCCGGGACAGGGGGCGTCTTACGCAGTATTTT
CDR3aa: CASSYPRDRGRLTQYF

abundance: NA
d_gene: NA
j_gene: TRBJ2-4
v_gene: TRBV4-1
CDR3nt: TGCGCCAGCAGCCAAGTGGCGTTGAGCATTCAGTACTTC
CDR3aa: CASSQVALSIQYF

abundance: NA
d_gene: NA
j_gene: TRBJ2-1
v_gene: TRBV29-1
CDR3nt: TGCAGCGTTACAGGTACCTACAATGAGCAGTTCTTC
CDR3aa: CSVTGTYNEQFF

abundance: NA
d_gene: NA
j_gene: TRBJ1-1
v_gene: TRBV15
CDR3nt: TGTGCCACCAATTCCATCGCGAACACTGAAGCTTTCTTT
CDR3aa: CATNSIANTEAFF

abundance: NA
d_gene: NA
j_gene: TRBJ1-5
v_gene: TRBV25-1
CDR3nt: TGTGCCAGCAGTGCGCCACGCAATCAGCCCCAGCATTTT
CDR3aa: CASSAPRNQPQHF

abundance: few
d_gene: TRBD2
j_gene: TRBJ2-5
v_gene: TRBV27
CDR3nt: TGTGCCAGCAGTTCCTATTCGAGCGGGGGTGGGGTTGAGACCCAGTACTTC
CDR3aa: CASSSYSSGGGVETQYF

abundance: many
d_gene: TRBD2
j_gene: TRBJ2-1
v_gene: TRBV12-3/TRBV12-4
CDR3nt: TGTGCCAGCAGTGGGAGGACTAGCGGAAACAATGAGCAGTTCTTC
CDR3aa: CASSGRTSGNNEQFF

abundance: few
d_gene: TRBD1
j_gene: TRBJ1-5
v_gene: TRBV27
CDR3nt: TGTGCCAGCAGTTTATCGGGACAGAATAGCAATCAGCCCCAGCATTTT
CDR3aa: CASSLSGQNSNQPQHF

abundance: NA
d_gene: NA
j_gene: TRBJ2-7
v_gene: TRBV11-2
CDR3nt: TGTGCCAGCAGCTTAGCGAATTTTTTCTACGAGCAGTACTTC
CDR3aa: CASSLANFFYEQYF

abundance: NA
d_gene: NA
j_gene: TRBJ2-2
v_gene: TRBV12-3/TRBV12-4
CDR3nt: TGTGCCAGCAGAGCGACGGTGAACACCGGGGAGCTGTTTTTT
CDR3aa: CASRATVNTGELFF

abundance: few
d_gene: NA
j_gene: TRBJ2-5
v_gene: TRBV12-3/TRBV12-4
CDR3nt: TGTGCCAGCAGTTCCGGGGTTACAGAGACCCAGTACTTC
CDR3aa: CASSSGVTETQYF

abundance: NA
d_gene: NA
j_gene: TRBJ1-1
v_gene: TRBV15
CDR3nt: TGTGCCACCAGCAGAGGAGGGTGGAACACTGAAGCTTTCTTT
CDR3aa: CATSRGGWNTEAFF

abundance: many
d_gene: NA
j_gene: TRBJ2-6
v_gene: TRBV4-3
CDR3nt: TGCGCCAGCAGCACCCAATCCGGGTTGGGCTCTGGGGCCAACGTCCTGACTTTC
CDR3aa: CASSTQSGLGSGANVLTF

abundance: NA
d_gene: NA
j_gene: TRBJ2-5
v_gene: TRBV7-9
CDR3nt: TGTGCCAGCAGCCCCAGCTTCAGGGAGACCCAGTACTTC
CDR3aa: CASSPSFRETQYF

abundance: few
d_gene: NA
j_gene: TRBJ2-7
v_gene: TRBV2
CDR3nt: TGTGCCAGCAGTGAGTCAGCCCCCTACGAGCAGTACTTC
CDR3aa: CASSESAPYEQYF

abundance: few
d_gene: NA
j_gene: TRBJ2-7
v_gene: TRBV5-1
CDR3nt: TGCGCCAGCAGCTTGGAGGCAGGGCTTGGAGGCGAGCAGTACTTC
CDR3aa: CASSLEAGLGGEQYF

abundance: few
d_gene: TRBD2
j_gene: TRBJ2-1
v_gene: TRBV11-2
CDR3nt: TGTGCCAGCAGCCCCAACTATAGCGGGATGGACAATGAGCAGTTCTTC
CDR3aa: CASSPNYSGMDNEQFF

abundance: few
d_gene: NA
j_gene: TRBJ1-1
v_gene: TRBV20-1
CDR3nt: TGCATTCCGAGCCAGGCGTCCATGAACACTGAAGCTTTCTTT
CDR3aa: CIPSQASMNTEAFF

abundance: few
d_gene: NA
j_gene: TRBJ2-7
v_gene: TRBV7-9
CDR3nt: TGTGCCAGCAGCAGAGAGGCAGGACAGTACTTC
CDR3aa: CASSREAGQYF

abundance: few
d_gene: TRBD1
j_gene: TRBJ2-2
v_gene: TRBV5-1
CDR3nt: TGCGCCAGCAGCGAGACAGGGACCGGGGAGCTGTTTTTT
CDR3aa: CASSETGTGELFF

abundance: many
d_gene: NA
j_gene: TRBJ1-5
v_gene: TRBV24-1
CDR3nt: TGTGCCACCAGTGATTTGCAGGGGCAGCCCCAGCATTTT
CDR3aa: CATSDLQGQPQHF

abundance: NA
d_gene: NA
j_gene: TRBJ2-7
v_gene: TRBV7-7
CDR3nt: TGTGCTAGCAGCTTAGTACGGGGCGGCGAGCAGTACTTC
CDR3aa: CASSLVRGGEQYF

abundance: many
d_gene: NA
j_gene: TRBJ2-1
v_gene: TRBV7-8
CDR3nt: TGTGCCAGCAGCCTTGGACTGGGCGTTTTTTTC
CDR3aa: CASSLGLGVFF

abundance: once
d_gene: NA
j_gene: TRBJ1-2
v_gene: TRBV15
CDR3nt: TGTGCCACCAGCAGGGAAACAGGGATCCATGGCTACACCTTC
CDR3aa: CATSRETGIHGYTF

abundance: NA
d_gene: NA
j_gene: TRBJ2-5
v_gene: TRBV11-2
CDR3nt: TGTGCCAGCAGCTTAAGGGCGGTGGGGGAGACCCAGTACTTC
CDR3aa: CASSLRAVGETQYF

abundance: NA
d_gene: NA
j_gene: TRBJ1-5
v_gene: TRBV24-1
CDR3nt: TGTGCCACCAGTGATTCGGGACTGGTGAATCAGCCCCAGCATTTT
CDR3aa: CATSDSGLVNQPQHF

abundance: NA
d_gene: NA
j_gene: TRBJ1-3
v_gene: TRBV7-6
CDR3nt: TGTGCCAGCAGCTTAGCTGCGCAGGGAGGAAACACCATATATTTT
CDR3aa: CASSLAAQGGNTIYF